Listed here is a single T cell receptor (beta chain). This sample is part of a study of blood T cell repertoires in COVID-19. About the study: In each case, the material was cDNA or gDNA derived from T cells, B-cell-depleted T cells, or PBMCs.

The data were produced by immunoSEQ multiplex PCR, yet TCRdb's version contains in-frame clones alone and is incomplete. The sample holds about 260,000 clones, around 89% seen once. Between the trimmed V and J ends, which lost 7 bases and 14 bases, there was a span of 14 bases. The CDR3 loop spans 11 amino acids. Germline CDR1 and CDR2: MDHEN and SYDVKM. The rearrangement uses TRBV28 and TRBJ1-4; D is possibly TRBD1 (6 bases). The material sequenced was PBMCs or T cells enriched from blood (not recorded which). This receptor was obtained from a woman younger than 30 who had recovered from COVID-19. CDR3 coding DNA: TGTGCCAGCACCCACCGGGACATTCTGTTTTTT. Amino acid sequence: CASTHRDILFF.